The rows below give T cell receptor beta chains drawn from one sample of a study of cytomegalovirus exposure and HLA in healthy donors. Produced via immunoSEQ multiplex PCR; TCRdb's table is partial and in-frame only. The profile shows about 97,000 clones, 65% to 80% of them singletons. The sequencing sample was made of PBMCs. These receptor sequences come from a man aged 50 to 60 in good health and CMV-seronegative. Each CDR3 is given with its conserved first and last residue. The D gene is left open where the match is weak. For some rows the clone size is stated as once, few or many, or as a class when expanded; others skip it.

V: TRBV19
size: .
J: TRBJ1-5
length: 14
D: .
DNA: TGTGCCAGCCTTCCCCCAGGGGAGGGTCAGCCCCAGCATTTT
CDR3: CASLPPGEGQPQHF

V: TRBV19
size: .
J: TRBJ2-1
length: 13
D: .
DNA: TGTGCCAGTAGCGTCGACAGAAGCAATGAGCAGTTCTTC
CDR3: CASSVDRSNEQFF

V: TRBV6-1
size: .
J: TRBJ2-7
length: 12
D: .
DNA: TGTGCCAGCAGTGAACCCCACTACGAGCAGTACTTC
CDR3: CASSEPHYEQYF

V: TRBV7-2
size: .
J: TRBJ2-2
length: 15
D: .
DNA: TGTGCCAGCAGCTTAGCGCAGGGTCTCCCCGGGGAGCTGTTTTTT
CDR3: CASSLAQGLPGELFF

V: TRBV6-5
size: .
J: TRBJ2-5
length: 15
D: TRBD1
DNA: TGTGCCAGCAGCCGTCAGGACAGGGGGCAAGAGACCCAGTACTTC
CDR3: CASSRQDRGQETQYF

V: TRBV5-8
size: .
J: TRBJ1-2
length: 14
D: .
DNA: TGTGCCAGCAGCTTGGCAGGGAGGAACTATGGCTACACCTTC
CDR3: CASSLAGRNYGYTF

V: TRBV2
size: .
J: TRBJ2-2
length: 18
D: TRBD2
DNA: TGTGCCAGCAGTGAAGAACTCGGCGGGGGGATCAACACCGGGGAGCTGTTTTTT
CDR3: CASSEELGGGINTGELFF

V: TRBV28
size: .
J: TRBJ2-7
length: 15
D: TRBD1
DNA: TGTGCCAGCAGCCAGATCAGGGGGCGGAGCGACGAGCAGTACTTC
CDR3: CASSQIRGRSDEQYF

V: TRBV9
size: few
J: TRBJ2-1
length: 16
D: .
DNA: TGTGCCAGCAGCGTGGAAGCGTCACGGTCCTACAATGAGCAGTTCTTC
CDR3: CASSVEASRSYNEQFF

V: TRBV5-1
size: .
J: TRBJ2-4
length: 14
D: TRBD1
DNA: TGCGCCAGCAGCTTGGGGGCAGGGGGAAACATTCAGTACTTC
CDR3: CASSLGAGGNIQYF

V: TRBV5-4
size: .
J: TRBJ2-3
length: 16
D: .
DNA: TGTGCCAGCAGCCCGGGTATGGCGGGGAGGACAGATACGCAGTATTTT
CDR3: CASSPGMAGRTDTQYF

V: TRBV4-1
size: .
J: TRBJ1-1
length: 13
D: TRBD1
DNA: TGCGCCAGCAGCCACCTCGGACAGGGTGAAGCTTTCTTT
CDR3: CASSHLGQGEAFF

V: TRBV27
size: .
J: TRBJ2-7
length: 15
D: TRBD1
DNA: TGTGCCAGCAGTTCCGCCGGGACAGGGCTCCCGGAGCAGTACTTC
CDR3: CASSSAGTGLPEQYF

V: TRBV27
size: .
J: TRBJ2-3
length: 15
D: .
DNA: TGTGCCAGCAGTTTATCGAGGGGGTTCACAGATACGCAGTATTTT
CDR3: CASSLSRGFTDTQYF

V: TRBV4-3
size: .
J: TRBJ2-1
length: 17
D: TRBD2
DNA: TGCGCCAGCAGCCGGGTGGTGGGACTAGCGGGGTACAATGAGCAGTTCTTC
CDR3: CASSRVVGLAGYNEQFF

V: TRBV11-2
size: .
J: TRBJ1-2
length: 15
D: .
DNA: TGTGCCAGCAGCTCTGACCCCTCCAGACTATATGGCTACACCTTC
CDR3: CASSSDPSRLYGYTF

V: TRBV6-1
size: .
J: TRBJ2-4
length: 16
D: TRBD2
DNA: TGTGCCAGCAGTGACTACGCGGGGGGGGTCAAAAACATTCAGTACTTC
CDR3: CASSDYAGGVKNIQYF

V: TRBV7-3
size: .
J: TRBJ1-3
length: 15
D: .
DNA: TGTGCCAGCAGCAGGGACATCGGCCAGGGAAACACCATATATTTT
CDR3: CASSRDIGQGNTIYF

V: TRBV5-4
size: .
J: TRBJ2-4
length: 18
D: .
DNA: TGTGCCAGCAGCTCCATGGGGCCGGGACACGTAGCCAAAAACATTCAGTACTTC
CDR3: CASSSMGPGHVAKNIQYF

V: TRBV2
size: few
J: TRBJ1-4
length: 13
D: .
DNA: TGTGCCAGCAAGGCCGGGGTGGGGGAAAAACTGTTTTTT
CDR3: CASKAGVGEKLFF

V: TRBV5-6
size: .
J: TRBJ2-7
length: 12
D: .
DNA: TGTGCCAGCAGCTTGGGAGGGTCCGAGCAGTACTTC
CDR3: CASSLGGSEQYF

V: TRBV21-1
size: few
J: TRBJ2-3
length: 14
D: .
DNA: TGTGCCAGCGCTCCTGATGGGGGCCCAGATACGCAGTATTTT
CDR3: CASAPDGGPDTQYF

V: TRBV27
size: .
J: TRBJ2-7
length: 13
D: TRBD2
DNA: TGTGCCAGCAGCTCGGGAGCGGGGTACGAGCAGTACTTC
CDR3: CASSSGAGYEQYF

V: TRBV7-3
size: .
J: TRBJ2-1
length: 16
D: .
DNA: TGTGCCAGCAGCCCCCTGGCGGGAAGCTCCTACAATGAGCAGTTCTTC
CDR3: CASSPLAGSSYNEQFF

V: TRBV5-4
size: .
J: TRBJ1-1
length: 16
D: .
DNA: TGTGCCAGCAGCCTTCTTGGGGGGAGTATGAACACTGAAGCTTTCTTT
CDR3: CASSLLGGSMNTEAFF

V: TRBV19
size: .
J: TRBJ2-2
length: 15
D: TRBD1
DNA: TGTGCCAGTAGTATACCAGGGGGTAACACCGGGGAGCTGTTTTTT
CDR3: CASSIPGGNTGELFF